These 22 T cell receptor beta chains originate from one sample sequenced in a study of CD8+ T cells in alopecia areata (dated by TCRdb to between 2018 and 2020). Library preparation used the immunoSEQ multiplex PCR assay. RNA was extracted from all samples and reverse transcribed into cDNA as template for TCR sequencing. Held by TCRdb, this immuneACCESS table contains in-frame sequences only and omits some clones. Under half of the omission traces to an unresolved V gene where checked; the cause of the rest is unknown. Within this sample are about 120,000 clones, with almost 50% of them counted one time only. The ten biggest clones cover around 20% of the sample. In light of the paper, this sample's time point label describes: baseline before oral tofacitinib. Sequences were derived from CD8+ T cells sorted from blood, sampled at week 0. The source is a human donor with alopecia areata.

This chain connects TRBV9 to TRBJ1-2; D perhaps matches TRBD1 (5 bases). This CDR3 comprises 13 residues. V was cut by 4 bases and J by 2 bases, with 9 bases left in between. CDR1 and CDR2 from the germline V gene are SGDLS and YYNGEE. Written as DNA, the CDR3 is TGTGCCAGCAGCCTTTCAGGGAACTATGGCTACACCTTC. Translating it yields CASSLSGNYGYTF. Looking up the rest from reference TRBV9 and TRBJ1-2 gives the full variable domain: DSGVTQTPKHLITATGQRVTLRCSPRSGDLSVYWYQQSLDQGLQFLIQYYNGEERAKGNILERFSAQQFPDLHSELNLSSLELGDSALYFCASSLSGNYGYTFGSGTRLTVV.

As concerns this clone: This sample includes further DNA sequences coding for the same CDR3. V is TRBV6-6 and J is TRBJ2-7, with 7 nucleotides matching TRBD1. The CDR3 sequence is 13 residues long. Losses at the gene ends were 0 bases for V and 4 bases for J; bases not matched to a gene: 0. Germline V gives CDR1 MNHNY, CDR2 SVGAGI (reference sequence). This CDR3 is CASSYSTGYEQYF. CDR3 sequence (DNA): TGTGCCAGCAGTTACTCGACAGGGTACGAGCAGTACTTC.

This clone occurred a few times. The chain uses TRBV4-1 and TRBJ2-1; D unclear. The CDR3 is made up of 13 amino acids. CDR1 is MGHRA and CDR2 is YSYEKL in the germline V gene. V gave up 1 base and J gave up 4 bases, with 5 bases separating them. Here the CDR3 reads CASSQAAYNEQFF. CDR3 in DNA: TGCGCCAGCAGCCAAGCGGCTTACAATGAGCAGTTCTTC.

The chain combines TRBV14 with TRBJ2-5, with D maybe TRBD2 (6 bases). The CDR3 consists of 15 residues. The V gene lost 4 bases and the J gene lost 5 bases, with 17 bases spanning the gap. CDR1 is SGHDN and CDR2 is FVKESK in the germline V gene. As DNA, the CDR3 is TGTGCCAGCAGCCGAGCATCGCGGGGCTTTGAGACCCAGTACTTC. Protein product: CASSRASRGFETQYF.

In its sample, this clone was seen once. The chain is built from TRBV15 and TRBJ2-5; TRBD1 is a possible D gene (6 bases). V lost 0 bases to trimming and J lost 1 base, with 6 bases between them. Looked up from germline, CDR1 is LNHNV and CDR2 is YYDKDF (reference sequence). The length of the CDR3 is 14 residues. The CDR3 spells CATSRDRGQETQYF. CDR3 bases: TGTGCCACCAGCAGAGACAGGGGCCAAGAGACCCAGTACTTC.

The chain is built from TRBV27 and TRBJ2-3; D ambiguous. The V end was cut by 5 bases, the J end by 2 bases, with 14 bases between. The CDR3 has 15 residues. The germline V gene encodes CDR1 MNHEY and CDR2 SMNVEV (reference sequence). CDR3 bases: TGTGCCAGCAGTATCCGAGACGTCCTCACAGATACGCAGTATTTT. Its translation is CASSIRDVLTDTQYF.

The genes are TRBV7-2 and TRBJ2-1, with a weak D call TRBD2 (5 bases). The germline gives CDR1 SGHTA, CDR2 FQGNSA. CDR3 length: 13 residues. Trimming removed 7 bases from V and 8 bases from J, with 15 bases in between. The CDR3 loop is CASTPPREDEQFF. The DNA of the CDR3 is TGTGCCAGCACTCCCCCTCGGGAAGATGAGCAGTTCTTC.

This clone was counted between two and nine times. This chain connects TRBV19 to TRBJ1-2; 11 nucleotides match TRBD1. CDR3 length: 15 amino acids. Germline assignment: CDR1 LNHDA and CDR2 SQIVND (reference sequence). With V trimmed by 4 bases and J by 7 bases, 8 bases remained unmatched. As DNA, the CDR3 is TGTGCCAGTAGTACCCGACGAGGGACAGGGGGTGGCTACACCTTC. This translates into CASSTRRGTGGGYTF.

This chain connects TRBV15 to TRBJ2-6; no clear D gene. This CDR3 is built from 16 residues. Germline V CDR1 and CDR2: LNHNV, YYDKDF (reference sequence). Between the trimmed V and J ends, which lost 3 bases and 0 bases, there was a span of 9 bases. CDR3 protein: CATSRGSGSGANVLTF. CDR3 in DNA: TGTGCCACCAGCAGGGGTTCGGGCTCTGGGGCCAACGTCCTGACTTTC.

The rearrangement uses TRBV5-4 and TRBJ1-6, with unresolved D. This CDR3 has 15 residues. V gave up 2 bases and J gave up 9 bases, with 15 bases separating them. Germline lookup yields CDR1 SGHNT and CDR2 YYREEE (reference sequence). CDR3 in amino acids: CASSFARSPGSPLHF. In nucleotides, the CDR3 is TGTGCCAGCAGCTTCGCCCGCAGTCCTGGTTCACCCCTCCACTTT.

This sequence joins TRBV6-4 and TRBJ2-3; 7 nucleotides match TRBD1. J was trimmed by 3 bases and V by 5 bases; bases with no gene match: 5. Looked up from germline, CDR1 is MRHNA and CDR2 is SNTAGT. This CDR3 has 14 amino acids. The DNA of the CDR3 is TGTGCCAGCAGTCGACAGGGCGGAACAGATACGCAGTATTTT. This translates into CASSRQGGTDTQYF.

The chain joins TRBV30 to TRBJ2-1; 8 bases are a match to TRBD2. The V segment lost 0 bases and the J segment 7 bases; nucleotides outside the gene matches: 11. Per germline, CDR1 GTSNPN and CDR2 SVGIG (reference sequence). This CDR3 comprises 16 residues. CDR3 DNA: TGTGCCTGGAGTGTAGGGCGGGGGGCTGGTTATAATGAGCAGTTCTTC. Encoded protein: CAWSVGRGAGYNEQFF.

This clone turned up a few times. The J gene is TRBJ2-7, the V gene TRBV27; TRBD1 or TRBD2 may be the D gene (5 bases each). This CDR3 is 14 amino acids long. Between the trimmed V and J ends, which lost 5 bases and 2 bases, there was a span of 13 bases. In germline, CDR1 is MNHEY, CDR2 SMNVEV (reference sequence). Here the CDR3 reads CASSHDGAAYEQYF. CDR3 bases: TGTGCCAGCAGTCACGACGGGGCGGCCTACGAGCAGTACTTC.

This clone was seen just once. The chain is built from TRBV30 and TRBJ2-7, with 8 bases matching TRBD2. Germline trimming cut 0 bases from V and 1 base from J; bases unmatched to any gene: 8. The CDR3 has 16 residues. Germline assignment: CDR1 GTSNPN and CDR2 SVGIG (reference sequence). DNA for the CDR3: TGTGCCTGGAGTGTAACCTCTAGCGGGCGATCCTACGAGCAGTACTTC. Translation gives CAWSVTSSGRSYEQYF.

J is TRBJ2-7 and V is TRBV6-5; no definite D call. The CDR3 sequence is 11 residues long. Germline CDR1 reads MNHEY; CDR2 reads SVGAGI. Trimming took off 6 bases at V and 10 bases at J, with 13 bases between the two ends. In DNA form, the CDR3 reads TGTGCCAGCAGCTCCTCTACCGATCAGTACTTC. Translated: CASSSSTDQYF.

This clone has a handful of counts. This chain uses TRBV27 with TRBJ2-7; D is unresolved. This CDR3 is 13 amino acids long. Germline loops: CDR1 MNHEY, CDR2 SMNVEV (reference sequence). Trimming pared 1 base from V and 5 bases from J, leaving 9 bases between. The CDR3 protein is CASSLFGSHEQYF. The CDR3 DNA reads as TGTGCCAGCAGTTTATTTGGTTCCCACGAGCAGTACTTC.

The chain carries TRBV6-5 and TRBJ1-2; D is unclear. Trimming took 6 bases from V and 5 from J, leaving 13 bases between them. The CDR3 covers 13 residues. Germline CDR1 MNHEY, CDR2 SVGAGI. For the CDR3, the DNA is TGTGCCAGCAGGCCCCTTCACCGTTATGGCTACACCTTC. As protein: CASRPLHRYGYTF.

The chain links TRBV13 to TRBJ1-2; a possible D gene is TRBD1 (5 bases). The V end lost 5 bases, the J end lost 8 bases, and 18 bases lay between the germline ends. Germline V lookup: CDR1 PRHDT, CDR2 FYEKMQ (reference sequence). The CDR3 is 14 amino acids. The CDR3 is CASSPDNDPLGYTF. In DNA form, the CDR3 reads TGTGCCAGCAGCCCGGACAACGATCCTCTAGGCTACACCTTC.

This clone was counted once. The chain has TRBV29-1 and TRBJ1-2, with unresolved D. V gave up 4 bases and J gave up 6 bases, with 12 bases separating them. In germline, CDR1 is SQVTM, CDR2 ANQGSEA. This CDR3 has 12 residues. The CDR3 sequence is CSVVPPGDGYTF. CDR3 sequence (DNA): TGCAGCGTTGTTCCACCCGGTGATGGCTACACCTTC.

This clone was recorded once. The chain recombines TRBV13 with TRBJ2-7, with 7 bases fitting TRBD1. CDR3 length: 14 residues. CDR1 and CDR2 (germline): PRHDT, FYEKMQ (reference sequence). The V segment lost 5 bases and the J segment 2 bases; nucleotides outside the gene matches: 6. The DNA for the CDR3 is TGTGCCAGCAGCCACGGGACAGTTACCTACGAGCAGTACTTC. Protein product: CASSHGTVTYEQYF. The whole variable domain, remainder taken from reference TRBV13 and TRBJ2-7, is AAGVIQSPRHLIKEKRETATLKCYPIPRHDTVYWYQQGPGQDPQFLISFYEKMQSDKGSIPDRFSAQQFSDYHSELNMSSLELGDSALYFCASSHGTVTYEQYFGPGTRLTVT.

V and J are TRBV13 and TRBJ1-5; tentatively, D is TRBD1 (6 bases). V was pared by 5 bases and J by 7 bases, with 9 bases between. This CDR3 spans 12 amino acids. Germline CDR1 PRHDT, CDR2 FYEKMQ (reference sequence). The CDR3 nucleotides are TGTGCCAGCAGCGATGGACAGCAGCCCCAGCATTTT. Translated: CASSDGQQPQHF.

The chain has TRBV30 and TRBJ2-6; no firm D call. CDR3 size: 17 residues. The germline CDR1 and CDR2 sequences are GTSNPN and SVGIG (reference sequence). V lost 2 bases and J 0 bases, leaving 14 bases between the germline ends. The CDR3 spells CAWSWSHSFSGANVLTF. The CDR3, as DNA: TGTGCCTGGAGTTGGAGTCACAGCTTCTCTGGGGCCAACGTCCTGACTTTC. Full variable domain (remainder filled in from reference TRBV30 and TRBJ2-6): SQTIHQWPATLVQPVGSPLSLECTVEGTSNPNLYWYRQAAGRGLQLLFYSVGIGQISSEVPQNLSASRPQDRQFILSSKKLLLSDSGFYLCAWSWSHSFSGANVLTFGAGSRLTVL.